This is a list of T cell receptor beta chains from one sample in a study of shared clonotypes between healthy human individuals. The data were produced by immunoSEQ multiplex PCR, yet TCRdb's version contains in-frame clones alone and is incomplete. The repertoire holds around 2,000,000 clones, with 90% to 95% as singletons. The material sequenced was naive CD8+ T cells from PBMCs. The receptors shown here come from a man younger than 35 in good health. Some clones in this sample may be carry-over from other donors' samples. CDR3s include the opening cysteine and the closing phenylalanine or tryptophan. D genes are given only for firm matches. Part of the rows lack a size; the others show once, few, many or a class for expanded clones.

V gene: TRBV28
D gene: TRBD1
clone size: .
J gene: TRBJ1-2
CDR3 DNA: TGTGCCAGCAGTTATCCCGGGACAGGGCCTAATGGCTACACCTTC
CDR3 protein: CASSYPGTGPNGYTF

V gene: TRBV28
D gene: .
clone size: .
J gene: TRBJ1-1
CDR3 DNA: TGTGCCAGCAGCTACCCAGGGGAGAGGAACACTGAAGCTTTCTTT
CDR3 protein: CASSYPGERNTEAFF

V gene: TRBV28
D gene: .
clone size: .
J gene: TRBJ2-7
CDR3 DNA: TGTGCCAGCAGTTTAAGCAGAGGCCTGAACTACGAGCAGTACTTC
CDR3 protein: CASSLSRGLNYEQYF

V gene: TRBV5-6
D gene: .
clone size: .
J gene: TRBJ2-5
CDR3 DNA: TGTGCCAGCAGCTTGTTCGGGCATGGACAGTCTGAGTGGAAGACCCAGTACTTC
CDR3 protein: CASSLFGHGQSEWKTQYF

V gene: TRBV11-2
D gene: .
clone size: .
J gene: TRBJ2-5
CDR3 DNA: TGTGCCAGCAGCTTAGTCCCAGCGGTGCAAGAGACCCAGTACTTC
CDR3 protein: CASSLVPAVQETQYF

V gene: TRBV5-1
D gene: .
clone size: .
J gene: TRBJ2-1
CDR3 DNA: TGCGCCAGCAGCCTGGATCACGGGACAATCAATGAGCAGTTCTTC
CDR3 protein: CASSLDHGTINEQFF

V gene: TRBV10-3
D gene: .
clone size: .
J gene: TRBJ2-7
CDR3 DNA: TGTGCCATCAGTGAGGCGGGACGATCCTACGAGCAGTACTTC
CDR3 protein: CAISEAGRSYEQYF

V gene: TRBV28
D gene: .
clone size: once
J gene: TRBJ2-3
CDR3 DNA: TGTGCCAGCAGTTTAAGGACAGAACGCACAGATACGCAGTATTTT
CDR3 protein: CASSLRTERTDTQYF

V gene: TRBV9
D gene: TRBD2
clone size: .
J gene: TRBJ2-7
CDR3 DNA: TGTGCCAGCAGCGCCCGGGGGGAGATCTCCTACGAGCAGTACTTC
CDR3 protein: CASSARGEISYEQYF

V gene: TRBV4-3
D gene: TRBD2
clone size: .
J gene: TRBJ2-1
CDR3 DNA: TGCGCCAGCAGCCAAGATTTGGGGGGGTACAATGAGCAGTTCTTC
CDR3 protein: CASSQDLGGYNEQFF

V gene: TRBV25-1
D gene: .
clone size: .
J gene: TRBJ2-7
CDR3 DNA: TGTGCCAGCAGTATTCTTCAGGGGATAACCGACGAGCAGTACTTC
CDR3 protein: CASSILQGITDEQYF

V gene: TRBV5-5
D gene: .
clone size: .
J gene: TRBJ2-7
CDR3 DNA: TGTGCCAGCAGCTTGTCTCTGTCGGCCTACGAGCAGTACTTC
CDR3 protein: CASSLSLSAYEQYF

V gene: TRBV27
D gene: .
clone size: .
J gene: TRBJ2-7
CDR3 DNA: TGTGCCAGCAGTTTAAGGGGTCCTTACGAGCAGTACTTC
CDR3 protein: CASSLRGPYEQYF